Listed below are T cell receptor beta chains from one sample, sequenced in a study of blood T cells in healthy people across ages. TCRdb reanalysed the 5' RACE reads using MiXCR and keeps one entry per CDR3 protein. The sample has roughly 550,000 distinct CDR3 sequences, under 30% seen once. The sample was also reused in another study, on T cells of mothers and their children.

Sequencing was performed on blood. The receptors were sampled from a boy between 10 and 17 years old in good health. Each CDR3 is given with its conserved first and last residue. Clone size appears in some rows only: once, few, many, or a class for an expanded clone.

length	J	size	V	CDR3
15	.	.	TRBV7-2	CASSLEQGLPNEQYF
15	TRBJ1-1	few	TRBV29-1	CSVSLREAVNTEAFF
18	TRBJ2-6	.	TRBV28	CASSDGKGGRTGANVLTF
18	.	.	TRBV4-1	CASSPNQALREEQETQYF
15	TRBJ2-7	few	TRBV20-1	CSAKDPAGHPYEQYF
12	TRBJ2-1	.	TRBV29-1	CSVLTNYNEQFF
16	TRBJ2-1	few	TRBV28	CASSLLGYSSYNEQFF
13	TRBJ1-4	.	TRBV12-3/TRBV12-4	CASSRHGNEKLFF
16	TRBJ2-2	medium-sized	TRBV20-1	CSARGTSGGDTGELFF
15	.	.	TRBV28	CASRPGGLETYEQYF
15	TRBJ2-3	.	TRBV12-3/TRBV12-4	CASGGAGANTDTQYF
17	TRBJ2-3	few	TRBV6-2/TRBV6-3	CASSSGQVTLLTDTQYF
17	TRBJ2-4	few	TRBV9	CASSSGGGGLAKNIQYF
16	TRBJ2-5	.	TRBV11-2	CASSLGRTGVFVTQYF
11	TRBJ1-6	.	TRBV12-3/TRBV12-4	CASSKGYVLHF
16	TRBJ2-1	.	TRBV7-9	CASSLAASGRYNEQFF
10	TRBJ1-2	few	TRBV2	CASRGLPTYF
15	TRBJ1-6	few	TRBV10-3	CAISPFISGDSPLHF
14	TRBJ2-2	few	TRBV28	CASILAGVTGELFF
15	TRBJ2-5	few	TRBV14	CASSTRTGLAETQYF
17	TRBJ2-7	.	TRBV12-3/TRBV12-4	CASSPQTGALVSYEQYF
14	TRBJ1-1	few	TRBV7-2	CASSFPPRDTEAFF
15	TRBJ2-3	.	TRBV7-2	CASSSRGGSPDTQYF
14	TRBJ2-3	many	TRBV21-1	CASARDPTPDTQYF
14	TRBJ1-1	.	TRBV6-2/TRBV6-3	CASNPGHLFGEAFF
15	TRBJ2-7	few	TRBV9	CASSVVGQGKGEQYF
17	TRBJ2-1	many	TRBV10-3	CAISGAGSILSYNEQFF
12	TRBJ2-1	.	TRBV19	CAGSVGLAGLFF
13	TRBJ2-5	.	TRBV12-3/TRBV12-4	CASRGLAEETQYF
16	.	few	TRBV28	CASSVRPGLEKFEQFF
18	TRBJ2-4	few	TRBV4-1	CASSQPGRYQLAKNIQYF
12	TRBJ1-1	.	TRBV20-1	CSATDWDTEAFF
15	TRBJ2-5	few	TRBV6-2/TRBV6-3	CASSSGAGVQETQYF
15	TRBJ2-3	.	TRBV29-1	CSVESTSGPVDTQYF
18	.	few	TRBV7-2	CASSYSPGTSGRDTEQFF
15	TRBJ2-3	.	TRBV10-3	CAISESLVDADTQYF
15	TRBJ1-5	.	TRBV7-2	CASSLDSTGGQPQHF
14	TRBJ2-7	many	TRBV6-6	CASSGTTSSYEQYF
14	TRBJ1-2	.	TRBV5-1	CASSLEWAGGGYTF
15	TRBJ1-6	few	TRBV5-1	CASSPEGQGGSPLHF
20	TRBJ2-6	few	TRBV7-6	CASSFASGGVRTPGANVLTF
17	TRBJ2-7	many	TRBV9	CASSSGQTTHLTYEQYF
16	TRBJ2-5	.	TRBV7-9	CASSLGSGDRQETQYF
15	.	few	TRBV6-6	CASSPQGLAGAEQFF
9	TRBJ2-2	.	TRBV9	CASKVQKFF
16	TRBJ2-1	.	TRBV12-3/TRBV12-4	CASSLRVRTGPNEQFF
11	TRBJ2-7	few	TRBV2	CASSGQYEQYF
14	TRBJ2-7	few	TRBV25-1	CASSALGLQGEQYF
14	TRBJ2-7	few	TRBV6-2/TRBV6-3	CPSSNQGADYEQYF
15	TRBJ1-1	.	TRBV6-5	CASSYGWQGNTEAFF
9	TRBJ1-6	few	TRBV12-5	CASPSPLHF
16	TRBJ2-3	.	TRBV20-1	CSAREGGGRFLDTQYF
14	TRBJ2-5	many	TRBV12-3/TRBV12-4	CASSSTVGEETQYF
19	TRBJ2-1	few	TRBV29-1	CSVISGQGATSGVYNEQFF